This T cell receptor (beta chain) was found in a study of T cells in localized non-small cell lung cancer. Broader study findings: Analysis by sequencing included only one tumor region, so heterogeneity remains possible. An association was observed between higher blood T cell density and longer overall survival. It was uninvolved adjacent lung that showed the highest T cell clonality, exceeding tumor.

TCRdb keeps only in-frame clones here, not all; method: immunoSEQ multiplex PCR. The data show some 52,000 clones, more than 80% seen once. The germline V and J ends were trimmed by 3 bases and 4 bases, with 17 bases remaining between them. This CDR3 contains 17 residues. CDR1 is SGHRS and CDR2 is YFSETQ in the germline V gene. About this clone itself: Its antigen is unknown.

The chain joins TRBV5-1 to TRBJ1-6, with D maybe TRBD1 (5 bases). The sample in question was peripheral blood, obtained before any cancer treatment. The origin of this receptor is a male donor aged 60 or over with stage III squamous cell lung carcinoma. The CDR3: CASSYSVRDSYNSPLHF. CDR3 nucleotides: TGCGCCAGCAGCTATTCAGTCAGAGACAGTTATAATTCACCCCTCCACTTT.